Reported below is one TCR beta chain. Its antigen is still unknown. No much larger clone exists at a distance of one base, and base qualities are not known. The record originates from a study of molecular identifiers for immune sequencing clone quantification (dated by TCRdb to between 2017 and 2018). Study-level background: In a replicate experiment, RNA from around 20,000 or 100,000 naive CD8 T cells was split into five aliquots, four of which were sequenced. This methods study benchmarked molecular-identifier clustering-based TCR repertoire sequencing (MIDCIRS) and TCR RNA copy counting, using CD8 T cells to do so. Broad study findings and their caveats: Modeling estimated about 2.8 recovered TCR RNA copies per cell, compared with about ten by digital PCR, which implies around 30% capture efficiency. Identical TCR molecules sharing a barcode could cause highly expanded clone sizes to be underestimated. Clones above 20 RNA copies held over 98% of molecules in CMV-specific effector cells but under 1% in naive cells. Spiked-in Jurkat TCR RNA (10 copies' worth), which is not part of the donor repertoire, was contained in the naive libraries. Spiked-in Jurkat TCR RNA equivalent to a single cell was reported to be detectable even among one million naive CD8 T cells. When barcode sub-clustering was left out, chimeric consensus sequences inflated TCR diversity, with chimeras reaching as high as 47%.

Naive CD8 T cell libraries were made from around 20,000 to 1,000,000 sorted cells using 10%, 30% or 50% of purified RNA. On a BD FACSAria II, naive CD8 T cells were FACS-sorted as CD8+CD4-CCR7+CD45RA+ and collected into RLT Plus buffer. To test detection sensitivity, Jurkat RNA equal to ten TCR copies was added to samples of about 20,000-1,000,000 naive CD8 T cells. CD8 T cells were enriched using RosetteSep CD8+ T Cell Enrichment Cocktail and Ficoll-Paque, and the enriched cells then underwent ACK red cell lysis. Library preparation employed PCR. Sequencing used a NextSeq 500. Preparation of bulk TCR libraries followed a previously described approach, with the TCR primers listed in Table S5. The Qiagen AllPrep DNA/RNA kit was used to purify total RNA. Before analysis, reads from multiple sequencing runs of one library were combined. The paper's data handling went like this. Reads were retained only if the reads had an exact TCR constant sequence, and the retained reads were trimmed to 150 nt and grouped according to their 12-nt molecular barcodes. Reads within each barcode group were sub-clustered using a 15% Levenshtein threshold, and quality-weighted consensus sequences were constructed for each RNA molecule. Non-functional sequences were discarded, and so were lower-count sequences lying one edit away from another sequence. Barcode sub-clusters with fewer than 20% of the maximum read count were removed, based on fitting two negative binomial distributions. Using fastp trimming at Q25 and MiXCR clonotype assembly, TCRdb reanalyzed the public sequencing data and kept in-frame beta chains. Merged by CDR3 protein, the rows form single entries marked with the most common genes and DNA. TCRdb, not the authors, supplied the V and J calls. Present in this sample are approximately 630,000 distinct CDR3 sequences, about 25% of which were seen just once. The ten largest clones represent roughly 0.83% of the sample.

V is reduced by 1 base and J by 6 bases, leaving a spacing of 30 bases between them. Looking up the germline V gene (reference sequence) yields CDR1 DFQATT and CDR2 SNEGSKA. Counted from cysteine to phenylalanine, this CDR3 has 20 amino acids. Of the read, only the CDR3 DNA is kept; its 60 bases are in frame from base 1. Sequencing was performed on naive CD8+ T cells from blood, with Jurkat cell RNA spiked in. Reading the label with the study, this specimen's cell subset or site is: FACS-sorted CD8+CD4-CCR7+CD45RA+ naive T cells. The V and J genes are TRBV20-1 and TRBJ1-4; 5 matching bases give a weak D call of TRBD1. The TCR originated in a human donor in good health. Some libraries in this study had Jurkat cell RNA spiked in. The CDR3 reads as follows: CSARAPSTQTGGSSYEKLFF. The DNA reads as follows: TGCAGTGCTAGAGCCCCCAGCACTCAAACAGGAGGCAGTTCCTATGAAAAACTGTTTTTT.